This TCR beta chain came from a study of T-cell memory formation after mild COVID-19. Study background: For the most part, TCR clusters were specific to one donor. General study findings and limits: Confirmation of SARS-CoV-2 specificity was lacking for second-wave clones peaking day 37. The study found contracting CD4+ clones mainly in CM and EM and contracting CD8+ clones in EMRA. A subset of responding clones appeared in pre-infection memory, suggesting cross-reactive memory joined.

Worth noting for this clonotype: Its matching antigen is unknown.

TCRdb re-called the 5' RACE reads with MiXCR, one entry per CDR3 protein. The table has about 140,000 distinct CDR3 sequences, 14% seen once. This CDR3 region has 13 residues. The germline CDR1 and CDR2 sequences are MNHEY and SVGEGT. The germline V and J ends were trimmed by 5 bases and 4 bases, with 11 bases remaining between them. The V gene is TRBV6-2 or TRBV6-3, the J gene TRBJ1-2; unclear D gene. The sample comprised PBMCs or a T cell subset sorted from them (not recorded which). The clonotype comes from an adult woman who had mild COVID-19 (a few samples of this study predate the infection). Cell type and time point are not known. This chain's CDR3 is CASSPGQSYGYTF. The CDR3, as DNA: TGTGCCAGCAGTCCCGGGCAGAGCTATGGCTACACCTTC.